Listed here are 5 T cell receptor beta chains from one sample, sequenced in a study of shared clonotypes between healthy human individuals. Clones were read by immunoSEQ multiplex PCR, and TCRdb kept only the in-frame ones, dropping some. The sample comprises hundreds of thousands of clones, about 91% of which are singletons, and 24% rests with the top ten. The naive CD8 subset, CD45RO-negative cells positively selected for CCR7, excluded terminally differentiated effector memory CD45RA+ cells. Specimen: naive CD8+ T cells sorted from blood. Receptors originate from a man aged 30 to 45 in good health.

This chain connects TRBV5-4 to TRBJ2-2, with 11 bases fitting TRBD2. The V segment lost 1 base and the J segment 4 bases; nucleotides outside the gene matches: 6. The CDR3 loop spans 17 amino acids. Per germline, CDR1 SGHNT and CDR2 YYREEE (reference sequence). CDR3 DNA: TGTGCCAGCAGCTTGATTACTAGCGGGAGACTCACCGGGGAGCTGTTTTTT. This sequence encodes CASSLITSGRLTGELFF.

The CDR3 here is CASSLTKDRAGYGYTF. The CDR3 DNA is TGTGCCAGCAGCTTAACAAAGGACAGGGCGGGCTATGGCTACACCTTC. V usage is TRBV7-8 and J usage is TRBJ1-2; 8 bases map to TRBD1. V lost 2 bases and J lost 4; bases outside the gene matches: 9. Germline CDR1 SGHVS, CDR2 FQNEAQ. This CDR3 spans 16 amino acids. Full variable domain (rest looked up from reference TRBV7-8 and TRBJ1-2): GAGVSQSPRYKVAKRGQDVALRCDPISGHVSLFWYQQALGQGPEFLTYFQNEAQLDKSGLPSDRFFAERPEGSVSTLKIQRTQQEDSAVYLCASSLTKDRAGYGYTFGSGTRLTVV.

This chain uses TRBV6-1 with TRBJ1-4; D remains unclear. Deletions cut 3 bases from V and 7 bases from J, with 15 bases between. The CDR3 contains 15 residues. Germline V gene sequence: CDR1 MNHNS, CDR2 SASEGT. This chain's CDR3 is CASSDFAGIAEKLFF. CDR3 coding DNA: TGTGCCAGCAGTGACTTTGCGGGGATCGCTGAAAAACTGTTTTTT.

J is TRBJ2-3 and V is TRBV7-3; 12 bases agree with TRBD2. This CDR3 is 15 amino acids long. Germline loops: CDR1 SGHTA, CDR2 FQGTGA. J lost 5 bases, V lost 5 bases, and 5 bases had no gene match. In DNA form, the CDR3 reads TGTGCCAGCAGCGCCTCTAGCGGGAGGGGAGATACGCAGTATTTT. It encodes CASSASSGRGDTQYF.

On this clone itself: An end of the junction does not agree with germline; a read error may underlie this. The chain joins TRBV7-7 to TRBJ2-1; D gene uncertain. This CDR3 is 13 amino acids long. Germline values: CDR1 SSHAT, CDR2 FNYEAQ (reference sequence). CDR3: CASSLRPDNEQFF. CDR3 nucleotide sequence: TGTGCTAGCAGCTTAAGGCCAGACAATGAGCAGTTCTTC.